This T cell receptor (beta chain) was sequenced in a study of chemoradiotherapy in HPV16-positive cancers. Study-wide context: Candidate HPV-specific T-cell clones and common TCR motifs came from functional assays in two HPV16-positive patients.

The CDR3 extends over 14 amino acids. The V segment lost 6 bases and the J segment 8 bases; nucleotides outside the gene matches: 9. Per the germline V gene, CDR1 is SNHLY and CDR2 is FYNNEI. Turning to this clone: No antigen is known for it.

The data were produced by immunoSEQ multiplex PCR, yet TCRdb's version contains in-frame clones alone and is incomplete. The top ten hold less than 3.5% of the sample, which has approximately 50,000 clones, roughly 90% seen once. Findings and limits, study-wide: For HPV16-positive patients, expanding HPV-responsive T cells associated with longer recurrence-free survival. Only a couple of HPV16-positive patients supplied the functional HPV-specificity definition. Candidate HPV-specific clones and E7-related TCR motifs grew in tumor during treatment.

This receptor was obtained from a human donor with HPV-associated anogenital cancer. The chain is built from TRBV2 and TRBJ2-1; TRBD1 matches 8 bases. The sample in question was blood, obtained from a patient who underwent chemoradiotherapy. CDR3 DNA: TGTGCCAGCAGCCAAATGACAGGGGCGGATGAGCAGTTCTTC. Its protein is CASSQMTGADEQFF.